This note documents a single TCR beta chain sequence. Here immunoSEQ multiplex PCR was the method, and the copy in TCRdb shows in-frame clones only, minus some. The sample records 33,000 or so clones, 70% to 90% being singletons. Germline V gene lookup returns CDR1 SNHLY and CDR2 FYNNEI. This CDR3 is 12 amino acids long. V lost 10 bases to trimming and J lost 2 bases, with 6 bases between them. This sample is part of a study of T cell changes during pregnancy in multiple sclerosis. This material consisted of CD8+ T cells from peripheral blood mononuclear cells, taken in the second trimester of pregnancy. The clonotype originates from a female donor with multiple sclerosis, enrolled in a pregnancy study. V and J are TRBV2 and TRBJ2-6; D uncertain. The CDR3 here is CAIQTGANVLTF. CDR3 DNA: TGTGCCATCCAAACTGGGGCCAACGTCCTGACTTTC.